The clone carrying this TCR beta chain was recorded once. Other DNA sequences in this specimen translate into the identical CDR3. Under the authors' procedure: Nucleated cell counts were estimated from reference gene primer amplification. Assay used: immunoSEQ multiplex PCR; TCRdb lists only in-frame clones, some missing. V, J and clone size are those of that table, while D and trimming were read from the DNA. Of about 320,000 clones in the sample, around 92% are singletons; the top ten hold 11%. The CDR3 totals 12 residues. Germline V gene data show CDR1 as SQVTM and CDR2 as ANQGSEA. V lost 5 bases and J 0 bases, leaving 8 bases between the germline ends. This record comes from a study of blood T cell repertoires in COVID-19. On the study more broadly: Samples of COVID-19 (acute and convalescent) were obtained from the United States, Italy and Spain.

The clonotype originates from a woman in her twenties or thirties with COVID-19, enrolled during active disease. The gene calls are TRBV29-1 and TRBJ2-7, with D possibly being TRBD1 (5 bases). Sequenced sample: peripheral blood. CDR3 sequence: CSVRGHSYEQYF. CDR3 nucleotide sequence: TGCAGCGTTAGGGGTCACTCCTACGAGCAGTACTTC.